This is a list of T cell receptor beta chains from one sample in a study of OX40 agonist ivuxolimab in advanced cancers. Only in-frame clones appear in the TCRdb table, and some are missing; sequencing was by immunoSEQ multiplex PCR. The sample comprises roughly 75,000 clones, around 86% of which are singletons, and 6.2% rests with the top ten. The specimen was CD4+ or CD8+ T cells sorted from blood, collected in a trial of the OX40 agonist ivuxolimab. Receptors were obtained from an adult with an advanced solid tumor such as melanoma, head and neck, liver or kidney cancer. CDR3s include the opening cysteine and the closing phenylalanine or tryptophan. D genes are given only for firm matches. Rows may omit the clone size; those that give it use once, few, many or a size class.

d_call	v_call	clone_size	j_call	cdr3_nt	cdr3_aa
NA	TRBV7-9	once	TRBJ1-6	TGTGCCAGCAGCCCCCCCGGGGGGGGGTCGGGTTCACCCCTCCACTTT	CASSPPGGGSGSPLHF
NA	TRBV5-6	NA	TRBJ2-2	TGTGCCAGCAGCTTGGTAGCCGGGGAGCTGTTTTTT	CASSLVAGELFF
NA	TRBV25-1	once	TRBJ1-2	TGTGCCAGCAGTGAATGGGAAACGAGTCAACGGGGCTACACCTTC	CASSEWETSQRGYTF
NA	TRBV5-1	NA	TRBJ1-5	TGCGCCAGCAGCTTGTGGGACCTGTATCAGCCCCAGCATTTT	CASSLWDLYQPQHF
TRBD1	TRBV5-4	once	TRBJ2-6	TGTGCCAGCAGCCCGAGGACAGGGGGAATAAGTGGGGCCAACGTCCTGACTTTC	CASSPRTGGISGANVLTF
NA	TRBV16	NA	TRBJ2-7	TGTGCCAGCAGCCAATTTTCGGCGGGGATCGGAGGCAACGAGCAGTACTTC	CASSQFSAGIGGNEQYF
TRBD1	TRBV27	NA	TRBJ2-7	TGTGCCAGCAGTAAAGACAGGGTATTGAACGAGCAGTACTTC	CASSKDRVLNEQYF
NA	TRBV5-6	few	TRBJ1-1	TGTGCCAGCAGCTTGTCCTTTGAAGCTTTCTTT	CASSLSFEAFF
NA	TRBV6-6	NA	TRBJ2-5	TGTGCCAGCAGTCTAGACCAAAACCCCCAGGAGACCCAGTACTTC	CASSLDQNPQETQYF
NA	TRBV9	NA	TRBJ2-6	TGTGCCAGCAGCCCGTTGATTAGATCTGGGGCCAACGTCCTGACTTTC	CASSPLIRSGANVLTF
NA	TRBV5-4	NA	TRBJ1-1	TGTGCCAGCAGCCGGACACCTTTGACTGAAGCTTTCTTT	CASSRTPLTEAFF
NA	TRBV2	few	TRBJ1-5	TGTGCCAGCAGTGGAACTAGGGTAAATCAGCCCCAGCATTTT	CASSGTRVNQPQHF
NA	TRBV9	NA	TRBJ1-3	TGTGCCAGCAGCCTAACAACGAGCTCTGGAAACACCATATATTTT	CASSLTTSSGNTIYF
NA	TRBV5-6	NA	TRBJ1-2	TGTGCCAGCAGCTCCAACCTCCAGGGGAGCTATGGCTACACCTTC	CASSSNLQGSYGYTF
NA	TRBV2	NA	TRBJ1-5	TGTGCCAGCAGTGCCGTCGGATCGATAGGGGGAAATTATCAGCCCCAGCATTTT	CASSAVGSIGGNYQPQHF
TRBD1	TRBV30	NA	TRBJ1-1	TGTGCCGGCACCGGGACAGTTAACACTGAAGCTTTCTTT	CAGTGTVNTEAFF
TRBD1	TRBV6-1	NA	TRBJ1-2	TGTGCCAGCAGCGTGGACAGGAGGCCTAACTATGGCTACACCTTC	CASSVDRRPNYGYTF
NA	TRBV2	NA	TRBJ1-2	TGTGCCAGCAGTGTCCCCGGGGACTATGGCTACACCTTC	CASSVPGDYGYTF
TRBD1	TRBV27	NA	TRBJ2-7	TGTGCCAGCAGTTTTTCCCTCGGGACAGGGGTGGGGGAGCAGTACTTC	CASSFSLGTGVGEQYF
TRBD2	TRBV6-4	NA	TRBJ2-3	TGTGCCAGCAGTACAGTAGCGGGGGTTACAGATACGCAGTATTTT	CASSTVAGVTDTQYF